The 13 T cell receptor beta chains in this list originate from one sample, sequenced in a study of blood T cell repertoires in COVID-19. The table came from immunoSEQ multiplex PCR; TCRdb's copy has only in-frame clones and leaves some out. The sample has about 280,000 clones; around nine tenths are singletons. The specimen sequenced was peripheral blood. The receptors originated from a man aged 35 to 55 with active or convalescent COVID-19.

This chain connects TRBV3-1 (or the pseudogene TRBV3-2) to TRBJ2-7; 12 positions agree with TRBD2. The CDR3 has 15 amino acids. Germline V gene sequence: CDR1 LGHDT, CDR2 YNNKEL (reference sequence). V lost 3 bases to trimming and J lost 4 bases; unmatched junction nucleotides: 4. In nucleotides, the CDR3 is TGTGCCAGCAGCCACGGACTAGCGGGACCGTACGAGCAGTACTTC. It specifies CASSHGLAGPYEQYF.

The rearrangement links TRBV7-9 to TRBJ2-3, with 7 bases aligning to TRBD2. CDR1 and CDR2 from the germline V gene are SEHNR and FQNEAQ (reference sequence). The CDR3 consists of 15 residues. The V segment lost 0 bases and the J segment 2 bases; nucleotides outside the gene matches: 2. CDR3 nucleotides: TGTGCCAGCAGCTTAGCCAGCGGGGTCACAGATACGCAGTATTTT. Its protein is CASSLASGVTDTQYF.

CDR3 DNA sequence: TGTGCCAGCAAAGGACAGGCGATCACTGAAGCTTTCTTT. Its protein is CASKGQAITEAFF. The V call is TRBV6-5, the J call TRBJ1-1, with 7 bases matching TRBD1. With 7 bases clipped from V and 4 bases from J, the junction kept 6 bases outside the gene matches. Germline values: CDR1 MNHEY, CDR2 SVGAGI. The CDR3 consists of 13 residues.

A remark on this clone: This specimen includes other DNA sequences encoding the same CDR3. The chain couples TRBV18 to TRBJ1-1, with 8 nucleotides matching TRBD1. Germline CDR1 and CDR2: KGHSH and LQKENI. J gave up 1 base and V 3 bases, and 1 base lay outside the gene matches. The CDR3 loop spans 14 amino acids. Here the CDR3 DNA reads TGTGCCAGCTCACCCACAGGGGGGAACACTGAAGCTTTCTTT. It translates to CASSPTGGNTEAFF.

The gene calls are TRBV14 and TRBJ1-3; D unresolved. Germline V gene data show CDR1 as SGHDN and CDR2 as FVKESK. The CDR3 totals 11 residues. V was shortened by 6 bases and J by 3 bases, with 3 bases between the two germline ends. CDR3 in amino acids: CASRSGNTIYF. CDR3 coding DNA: TGTGCCAGCAGGAGTGGAAACACCATATATTTT.

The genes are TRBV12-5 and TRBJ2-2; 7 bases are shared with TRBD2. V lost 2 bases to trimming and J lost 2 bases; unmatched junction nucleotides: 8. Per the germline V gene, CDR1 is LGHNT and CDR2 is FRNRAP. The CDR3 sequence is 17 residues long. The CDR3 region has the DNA TGTGCTAGTGGTTTGTTAGCGGGCATAGGAAACACCGGGGAGCTGTTTTTT. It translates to CASGLLAGIGNTGELFF.

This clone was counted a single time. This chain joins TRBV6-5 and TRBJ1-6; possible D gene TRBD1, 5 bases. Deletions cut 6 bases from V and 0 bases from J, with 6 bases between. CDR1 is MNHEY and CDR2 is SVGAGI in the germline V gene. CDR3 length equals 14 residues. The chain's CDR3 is CASSRASYNSPLHF. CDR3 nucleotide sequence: TGTGCCAGCAGCAGGGCCTCCTATAATTCACCCCTCCACTTT.

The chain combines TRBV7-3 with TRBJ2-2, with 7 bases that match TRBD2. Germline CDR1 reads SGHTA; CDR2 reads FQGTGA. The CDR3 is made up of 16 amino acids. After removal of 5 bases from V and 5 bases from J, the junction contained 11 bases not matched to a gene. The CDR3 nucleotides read TGTGCCAGCAGCGAACTAAGCGGGGAATTTACCGGGGAGCTGTTTTTT. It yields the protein CASSELSGEFTGELFF.

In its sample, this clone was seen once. The DNA of the CDR3 is TGCAGTGCTAGTGGAACCGGGACAGGGATCTATGGCTACACCTTC. As protein: CSASGTGTGIYGYTF. This chain links TRBV20-1 with TRBJ1-2; 9 bases align to TRBD1. The CDR3 has 15 residues. V was clipped by 3 bases and J by 4 bases; unmatched bases: 9. Germline-derived CDR1 and CDR2 are DFQATT and SNEGSKA (reference sequence).

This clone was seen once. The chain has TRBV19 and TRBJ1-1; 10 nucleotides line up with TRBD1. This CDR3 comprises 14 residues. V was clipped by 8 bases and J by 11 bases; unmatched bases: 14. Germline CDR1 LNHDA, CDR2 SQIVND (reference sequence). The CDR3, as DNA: TGTGCCAGTTCCTGGCCGAGACAGGGGGCGCGGGCTTTCTTT. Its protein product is CASSWPRQGARAFF.

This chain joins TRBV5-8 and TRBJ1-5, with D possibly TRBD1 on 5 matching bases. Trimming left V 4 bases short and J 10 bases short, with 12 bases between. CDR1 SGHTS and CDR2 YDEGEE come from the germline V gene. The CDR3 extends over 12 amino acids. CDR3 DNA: TGTGCCAGCAGCACAAAAAGGGGACCCCAGCATTTT. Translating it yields CASSTKRGPQHF.

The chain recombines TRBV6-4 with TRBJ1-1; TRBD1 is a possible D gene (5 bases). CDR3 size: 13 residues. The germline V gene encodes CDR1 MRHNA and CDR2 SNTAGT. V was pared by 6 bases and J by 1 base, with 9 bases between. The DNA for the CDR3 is TGTGCCAGCAGGAGACAGACGAACACTGAAGCTTTCTTT. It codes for CASRRQTNTEAFF.

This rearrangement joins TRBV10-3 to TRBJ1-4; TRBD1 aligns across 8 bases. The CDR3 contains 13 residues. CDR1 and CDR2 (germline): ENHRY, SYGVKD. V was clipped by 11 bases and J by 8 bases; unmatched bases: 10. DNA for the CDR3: TGTGCCTCCGCAGGGGGCTTTGGAGAAAAACTGTTTTTT. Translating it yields CASAGGFGEKLFF.